This paragraph reports one TCR beta chain. This specimen belongs to a study of blood T cell repertoires in COVID-19. Study-wide background: There were acute and convalescent COVID-19 samples, and they came from the United States, Italy and Spain. The analysed material was cDNA or gDNA that came from T cells, B-cell-depleted T cells, or PBMCs.

Individuals drawn from around 25 US areas were roughly 18 to 89 years old. The length of the CDR3 is 15 residues. Germline V gene sequence: CDR1 LNHDA, CDR2 SQIVND (reference sequence). Trimming took 4 bases from V and 5 from J; bases not matched to a gene: 6. In the authors' workflow: Amplified reference gene primers provided the basis for estimating nucleated cell counts. TCRdb's copy holds only in-frame clones and misses some; the assay was immunoSEQ multiplex PCR. That table supplies the V and J calls and clone size; D and trimming were determined from the DNA. Seen here are about 240,000 clones, roughly 89% observed once, and the top ten hold approximately 2.8%.

This chain links TRBV19 with TRBJ2-1; 9 bases are shared with TRBD1. The TCR sequence derives from a woman in her 30s with acute COVID-19. The sequencing sample was made of PBMCs or T cells enriched from blood (not recorded which). The CDR3 loop is CASSRDRGENNEQFF. CDR3 bases: TGTGCCAGTAGTAGAGACAGGGGGGAGAACAATGAGCAGTTCTTC. Drawing the rest from reference TRBV19 and TRBJ2-1, the complete variable domain is DGGITQSPKYLFRKEGQNVTLSCEQNLNHDAMYWYRQDPGQGLRLIYYSQIVNDFQKGDIAEGYSVSREKKESFPLTVTSAQKNPTAFYLCASSRDRGENNEQFFGPGTRLTVL.